This TCR beta chain was profiled in a study of blood T cell repertoires in COVID-19. For the study at large: Acute and convalescent COVID-19 specimens originated in the United States, Italy and Spain. Nucleic acid was either cDNA or gDNA, and it came from T cells, B-cell-depleted T cells, or PBMCs.

CDR1 is SGHTA and CDR2 is FQGNSA in the germline V gene. J was trimmed by 4 bases and V by 5 bases; bases with no gene match: 12. The CDR3 contains 16 residues. Authors' analysis steps: By means of reference gene primer amplification, nucleated cell counts were estimated. Sequencing used immunoSEQ multiplex PCR; TCRdb keeps in-frame clones, though not all of them. Clone size and the V and J calls come from that table; the DNA yielded D and trimming. The sample lists roughly 190,000 clones, roughly 80% occurring once. Sequenced input: peripheral blood. The clonotype originates from a man in his sixties with acute or convalescent COVID-19. V gene TRBV7-2 combines with J gene TRBJ2-7; TRBD1 matches at 9 bases. CDR3 amino acids: CASSLTQGQGRYEQYF. The CDR3 region has the DNA TGTGCCAGCAGCCTGACCCAGGGACAGGGCCGTTACGAGCAGTACTTC.